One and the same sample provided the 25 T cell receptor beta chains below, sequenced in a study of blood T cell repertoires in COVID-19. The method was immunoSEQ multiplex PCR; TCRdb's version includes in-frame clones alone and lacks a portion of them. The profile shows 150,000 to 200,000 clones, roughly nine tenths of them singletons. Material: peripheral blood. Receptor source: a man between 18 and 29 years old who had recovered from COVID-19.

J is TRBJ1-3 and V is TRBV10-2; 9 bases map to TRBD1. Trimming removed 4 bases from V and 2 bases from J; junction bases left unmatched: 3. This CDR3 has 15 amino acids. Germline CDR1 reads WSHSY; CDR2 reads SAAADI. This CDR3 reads CASSGTGAAGNTIYF. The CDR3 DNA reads TGCGCCAGCAGTGGGACAGGGGCAGCTGGAAACACCATATATTTT.

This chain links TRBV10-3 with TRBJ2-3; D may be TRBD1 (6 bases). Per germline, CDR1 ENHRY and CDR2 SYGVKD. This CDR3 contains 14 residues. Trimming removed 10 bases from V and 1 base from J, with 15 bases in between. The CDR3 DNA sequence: TGTGCCAGTATAGGGGGTATGGGCACAGATACGCAGTATTTT. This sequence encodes CASIGGMGTDTQYF.

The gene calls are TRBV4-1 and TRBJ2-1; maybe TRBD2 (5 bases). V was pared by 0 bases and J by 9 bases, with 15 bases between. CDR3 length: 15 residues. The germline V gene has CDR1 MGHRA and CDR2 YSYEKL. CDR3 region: CASSQDWGEGSEQFF. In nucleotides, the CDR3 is TGCGCCAGCAGCCAAGATTGGGGTGAGGGCAGTGAGCAGTTCTTC.

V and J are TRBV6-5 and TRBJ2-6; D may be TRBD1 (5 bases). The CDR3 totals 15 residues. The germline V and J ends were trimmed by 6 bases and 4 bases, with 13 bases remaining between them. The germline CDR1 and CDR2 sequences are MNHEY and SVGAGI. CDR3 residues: CASSLRVSGANVLTF. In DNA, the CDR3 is TGTGCCAGCAGCCTCAGGGTTTCCGGGGCCAACGTCCTGACTTTC.

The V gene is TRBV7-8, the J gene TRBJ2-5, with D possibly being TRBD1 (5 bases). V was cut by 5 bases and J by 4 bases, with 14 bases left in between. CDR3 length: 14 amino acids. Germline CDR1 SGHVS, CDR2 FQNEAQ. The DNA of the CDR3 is TGTGCCAGCAGCCTCCAGGGTTTAGGAGAGACCCAGTACTTC. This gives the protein CASSLQGLGETQYF.

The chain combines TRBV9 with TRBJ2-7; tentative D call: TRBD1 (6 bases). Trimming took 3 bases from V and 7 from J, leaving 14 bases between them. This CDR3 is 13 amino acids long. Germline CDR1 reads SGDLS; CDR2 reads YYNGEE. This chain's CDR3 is CASSDEGDLEQYF. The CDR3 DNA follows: TGTGCCAGCAGCGATGAGGGGGACCTTGAGCAGTACTTC.

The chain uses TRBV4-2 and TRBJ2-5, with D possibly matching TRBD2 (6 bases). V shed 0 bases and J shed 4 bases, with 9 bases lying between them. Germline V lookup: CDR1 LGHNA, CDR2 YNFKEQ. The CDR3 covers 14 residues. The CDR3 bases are TGTGCCAGCAGCCAAGAGGTGCGGGGAGAGACCCAGTACTTC. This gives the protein CASSQEVRGETQYF.

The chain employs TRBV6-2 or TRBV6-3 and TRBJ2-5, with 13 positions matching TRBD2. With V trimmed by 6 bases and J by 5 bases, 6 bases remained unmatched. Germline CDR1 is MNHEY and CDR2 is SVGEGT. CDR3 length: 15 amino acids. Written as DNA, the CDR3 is TGTGCCAGCAGCACATGGACTAGCGGGAGTGAGACCCAGTACTTC. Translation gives CASSTWTSGSETQYF.

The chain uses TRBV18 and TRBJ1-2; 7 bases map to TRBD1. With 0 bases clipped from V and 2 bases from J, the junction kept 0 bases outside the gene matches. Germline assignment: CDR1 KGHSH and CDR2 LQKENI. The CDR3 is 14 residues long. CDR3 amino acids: CASSPPGQNYGYTF. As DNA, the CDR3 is TGTGCCAGCTCACCACCGGGACAGAACTATGGCTACACCTTC.

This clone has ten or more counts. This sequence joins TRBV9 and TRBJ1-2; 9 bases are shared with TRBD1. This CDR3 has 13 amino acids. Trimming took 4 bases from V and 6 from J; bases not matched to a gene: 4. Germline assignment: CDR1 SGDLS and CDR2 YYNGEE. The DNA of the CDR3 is TGTGCCAGCAGCTTAACAGGGGGCAATGGCTACACCTTC. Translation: CASSLTGGNGYTF.

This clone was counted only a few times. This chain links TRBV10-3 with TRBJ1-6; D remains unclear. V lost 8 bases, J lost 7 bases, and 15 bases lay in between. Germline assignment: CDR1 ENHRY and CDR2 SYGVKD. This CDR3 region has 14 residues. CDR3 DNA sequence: TGTGCCATCCGGGAAACAGCTTCAAATTCACCCCTCCACTTT. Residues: CAIRETASNSPLHF.

The CDR3 here is CASSPHPRGGGSYEQYF. The DNA for the CDR3 is TGTGCCAGCAGCCCCCACCCACGAGGCGGCGGGAGCTACGAGCAGTACTTC. This chain links TRBV9 with TRBJ2-7, with 7 bases lining up with TRBD2. V lost 4 bases to trimming and J lost 3 bases; unmatched junction nucleotides: 16. The V gene's germline CDR1 is SGDLS and CDR2 YYNGEE. CDR3 length equals 17 residues.

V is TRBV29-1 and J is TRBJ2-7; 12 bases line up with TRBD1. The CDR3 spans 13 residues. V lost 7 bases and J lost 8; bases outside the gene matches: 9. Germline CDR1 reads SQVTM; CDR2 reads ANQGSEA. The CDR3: CSAIPGQGAKQYF. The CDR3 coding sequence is TGCAGCGCTATCCCGGGACAGGGGGCAAAGCAGTACTTC.

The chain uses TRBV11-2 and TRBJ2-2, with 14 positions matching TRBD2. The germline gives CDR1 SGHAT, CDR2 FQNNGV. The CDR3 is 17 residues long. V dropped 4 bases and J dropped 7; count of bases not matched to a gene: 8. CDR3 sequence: CASSSGTSGSFSGELFF. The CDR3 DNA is TGTGCCAGCAGCTCTGGGACTAGCGGGAGCTTTAGCGGGGAGCTGTTTTTT. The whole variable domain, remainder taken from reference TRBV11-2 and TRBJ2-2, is EAGVAQSPRYKIIEKRQSVAFWCNPISGHATLYWYQQILGQGPKLLIQFQNNGVVDDSQLPKDRFSAERLKGVDSTLKIQPAKLEDSAVYLCASSSGTSGSFSGELFFGEGSRLTVL.

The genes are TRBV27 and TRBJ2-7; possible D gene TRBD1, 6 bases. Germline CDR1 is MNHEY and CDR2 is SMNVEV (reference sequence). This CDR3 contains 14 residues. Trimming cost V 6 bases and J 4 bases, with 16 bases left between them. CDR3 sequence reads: CASSSMGHLYEQYF. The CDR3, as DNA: TGTGCCAGCAGCTCCATGGGACACCTATACGAGCAGTACTTC.

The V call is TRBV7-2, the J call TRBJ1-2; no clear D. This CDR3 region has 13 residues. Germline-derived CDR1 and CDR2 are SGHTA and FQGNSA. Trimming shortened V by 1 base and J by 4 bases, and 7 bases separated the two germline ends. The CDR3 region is CASSLDLSYGYTF. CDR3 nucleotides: TGTGCCAGCAGCTTAGACCTCAGCTATGGCTACACCTTC.

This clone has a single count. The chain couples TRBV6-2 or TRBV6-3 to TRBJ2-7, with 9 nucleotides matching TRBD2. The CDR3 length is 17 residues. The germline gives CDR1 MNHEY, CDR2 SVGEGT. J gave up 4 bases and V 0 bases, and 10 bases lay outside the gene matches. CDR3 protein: CASSYSMRRRGGYEQYF. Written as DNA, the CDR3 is TGTGCCAGCAGTTACTCGATGCGTCGGCGGGGGGGGTACGAGCAGTACTTC.

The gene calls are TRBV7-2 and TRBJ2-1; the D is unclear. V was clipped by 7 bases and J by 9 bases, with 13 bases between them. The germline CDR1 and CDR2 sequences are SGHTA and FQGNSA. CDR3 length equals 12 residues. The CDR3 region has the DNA TGTGCCAGCACCTATATCACCCCTGAGCAGTTCTTC. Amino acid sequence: CASTYITPEQFF.

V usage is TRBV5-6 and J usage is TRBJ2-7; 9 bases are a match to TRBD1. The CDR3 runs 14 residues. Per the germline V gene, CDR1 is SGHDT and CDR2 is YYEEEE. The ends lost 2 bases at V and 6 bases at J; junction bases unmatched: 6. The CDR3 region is CASSFGQGLGEQYF. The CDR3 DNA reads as TGTGCCAGCAGCTTCGGACAGGGGTTGGGCGAGCAGTACTTC. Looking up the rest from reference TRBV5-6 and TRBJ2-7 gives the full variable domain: DAGVTQSPTHLIKTRGQQVTLRCSPKSGHDTVSWYQQALGQGPQFIFQYYEEEERQRGNFPDRFSGHQFPNYSSELNVNALLLGDSALYLCASSFGQGLGEQYFGPGTRLTVT.

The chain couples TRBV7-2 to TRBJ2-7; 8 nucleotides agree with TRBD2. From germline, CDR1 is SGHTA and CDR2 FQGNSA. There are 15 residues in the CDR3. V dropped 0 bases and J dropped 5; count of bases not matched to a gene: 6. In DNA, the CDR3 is TGTGCCAGCAGCTTAGCGGGGAAGCGGGAGAACGAGCAGTACTTC. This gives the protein CASSLAGKRENEQYF.

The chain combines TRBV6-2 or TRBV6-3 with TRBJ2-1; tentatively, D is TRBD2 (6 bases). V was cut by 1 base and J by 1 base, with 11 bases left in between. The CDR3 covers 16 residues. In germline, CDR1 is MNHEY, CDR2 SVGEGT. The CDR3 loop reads CASSYLGTYSYNEQFF. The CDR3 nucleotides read TGTGCCAGCAGTTACTTGGGGACTTATTCCTACAATGAGCAGTTCTTC.

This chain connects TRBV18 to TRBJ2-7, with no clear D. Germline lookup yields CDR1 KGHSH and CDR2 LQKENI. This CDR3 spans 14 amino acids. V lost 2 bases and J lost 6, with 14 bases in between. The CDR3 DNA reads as TGTGCCAGCTCACCAGTCGGGTCTTTGGGCGAGCAGTACTTC. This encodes CASSPVGSLGEQYF.

The CDR3 loop reads CSARDRGLGYF. The CDR3 DNA follows: TGCAGTGCTAGGGACAGGGGGCTGGGGTACTTC. The chain is built from TRBV20-1 and TRBJ2-5; 11 nucleotides match TRBD1. The CDR3 totals 11 residues. The germline V gene has CDR1 DFQATT and CDR2 SNEGSKA (reference sequence). The junction had 4 bases not matched to a gene; V was cut back by 3 bases and J by 13 bases.

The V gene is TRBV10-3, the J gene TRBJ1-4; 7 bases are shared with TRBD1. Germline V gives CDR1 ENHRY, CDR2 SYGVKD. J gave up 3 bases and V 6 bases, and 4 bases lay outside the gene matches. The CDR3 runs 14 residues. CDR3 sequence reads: CAISRDRPNEKLFF. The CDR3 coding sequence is TGTGCCATCAGCAGGGACAGACCTAATGAAAAACTGTTTTTT.

CDR3 coding DNA: TGCGCCAGCAGCCTTTTACTAGCGGGGCCCCGGTACGAGCAGTACTTC. Translated: CASSLLLAGPRYEQYF. The chain uses TRBV4-3 and TRBJ2-7; 10 bases are a match to TRBD2. This CDR3 region has 16 residues. The germline gives CDR1 LGHNA, CDR2 YSLEER. V was pared by 4 bases and J by 4 bases, with 10 bases of the junction left unmatched.